This TCR beta chain was recorded in a study of CD8+ T cells in alopecia areata. Across the study: Those patients who were treated received oral tofacitinib, which was given at 5 to 10 mg twice daily for moderate-to-severe alopecia areata.

The authors extracted RNA and reverse transcribed it into cDNA as the sequencing template. Assay: immunoSEQ multiplex PCR; the TCRdb copy retains only in-frame clones and omits some. The sample lists around 200,000 clones, 64% occurring once. Study conclusions and caveats: It was observed that many expanded lesional clones persisted in scalp and blood during tofacitinib. Scalp clonality, along with expanded CD8+ clones among the top 100, was significantly decreased by tofacitinib.

Treatment: oral pan-JAK inhibitor, 5-10 mg twice daily. This clone has just a few counts. The antigen is undetermined. Sample: CD4+ T cells sorted from blood, taken at week 4, from a patient treated with tofacitinib. This TCR derives from a human donor with alopecia areata.

The CDR3 region is CASSPNELGGLYGYTF. CDR3 in DNA: TGTGCCAGCAGCCCCAACGAACTAGGGGGTCTCTATGGCTACACCTTC. The rearrangement links TRBV9 to TRBJ1-2; D may be TRBD1 (6 bases). This CDR3 has 16 amino acids. V shed 4 bases and J shed 4 bases, with 20 bases lying between them. Germline-derived CDR1 and CDR2 are SGDLS and YYNGEE.